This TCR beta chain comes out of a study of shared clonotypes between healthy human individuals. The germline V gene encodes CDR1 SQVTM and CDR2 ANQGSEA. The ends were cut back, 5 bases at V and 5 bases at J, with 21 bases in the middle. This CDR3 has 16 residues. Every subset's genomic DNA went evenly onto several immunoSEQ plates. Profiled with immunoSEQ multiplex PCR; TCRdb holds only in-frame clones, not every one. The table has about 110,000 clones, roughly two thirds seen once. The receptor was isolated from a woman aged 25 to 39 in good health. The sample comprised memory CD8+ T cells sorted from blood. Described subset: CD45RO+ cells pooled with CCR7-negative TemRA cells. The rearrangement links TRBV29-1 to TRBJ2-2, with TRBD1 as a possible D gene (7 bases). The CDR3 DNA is TGCAGCGTTCAGTGGCAGGGGGGTAAAGAGACCGGGGAGCTGTTTTTT. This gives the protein CSVQWQGGKETGELFF.